One and the same sample provided the 11 T cell receptor beta chains below, sequenced in a study of T cell responses to AZD1222 COVID-19 vaccine. Sequencing was performed with immunoSEQ multiplex PCR; in TCRdb, only in-frame clones are kept and a portion is missing. The table lists tens of thousands of clones, approximately 83% of them singletons. Material: peripheral blood, obtained on day 0 of AZD1222 vaccination. These receptors came from an adult in good health.

The chain employs TRBV6-5 and TRBJ1-1; D is unresolved. The CDR3 covers 12 residues. Trimming stripped 2 bases from V and 1 base from J, with 2 bases between. Germline CDR1 reads MNHEY; CDR2 reads SVGAGI. The CDR3 loop is CASSYENTEAFF. The CDR3 DNA is TGTGCCAGCAGTTACGAGAACACTGAAGCTTTCTTT.

The rearrangement uses TRBV5-1 and TRBJ1-1; 7 bases are a match to TRBD1. The length of the CDR3 is 14 residues. J was trimmed by 11 bases and V by 3 bases; bases with no gene match: 13. In germline, CDR1 is SGHRS, CDR2 YFSETQ. The CDR3 loop is CASSSRQGGVRAFF. The CDR3 nucleotides are TGCGCCAGCAGCTCCCGCCAGGGGGGGGTTCGGGCTTTCTTT.

V gene TRBV5-7 combines with J gene TRBJ1-4; D unclear. TRBV5-7 is an open reading frame whose function is uncertain. The CDR3 is made up of 14 amino acids. V was clipped by 4 bases and J by 7 bases, with 14 bases between them. For the CDR3, the DNA is TGTGCCAGCAGCCTCCTGACGAAAACTGAAAAACTGTTTTTT. It translates to CASSLLTKTEKLFF.

The rearrangement links TRBV7-2 to TRBJ2-6; D gene uncertain. The CDR3 is 17 residues long. Trimming shortened V by 6 bases and J by 0 bases, and 15 bases separated the two germline ends. In germline, CDR1 is SGHTA, CDR2 FQGNSA. CDR3 amino acids: CASSPPPRGSGANVLTF. The CDR3 DNA is TGTGCCAGCAGTCCACCCCCCCGAGGCTCTGGGGCCAACGTCCTGACTTTC.

The chain carries TRBV9 and TRBJ2-7; the match to TRBD2 covers 10 bases. The V gene's germline CDR1 is SGDLS and CDR2 YYNGEE. The CDR3 covers 16 residues. V gave up 2 bases and J gave up 3 bases; unmatched junction bases: 8. DNA for the CDR3: TGTGCCAGCAGCGTCGATCCTAGCGGGAGTTACTACGAGCAGTACTTC. Translation: CASSVDPSGSYYEQYF.

The chain couples TRBV7-3 to TRBJ1-2; 9 bases line up with TRBD1. The trim removed 4 bases at V and 5 bases at J, leaving 2 bases unmatched. The CDR3 length is 13 residues. Germline V gives CDR1 SGHTA, CDR2 FQGTGA. CDR3 region: CASSSTGGYGYTF. CDR3 DNA sequence: TGTGCCAGCAGCTCGACAGGGGGATATGGCTACACCTTC.

The chain uses TRBV25-1 and TRBJ2-2; D gene unclear. The CDR3 consists of 14 residues. The germline CDR1 and CDR2 sequences are MGHDK and SYGVNS. The germline V and J ends were trimmed by 3 bases and 3 bases, with 8 bases remaining between them. The CDR3 spells CASSDHKDTGELFF. The CDR3 bases are TGTGCCAGCAGTGACCATAAGGACACCGGGGAGCTGTTTTTT.

The chain combines TRBV2 with TRBJ1-6; D is uncertain. The germline V gene has CDR1 SNHLY and CDR2 FYNNEI. The CDR3 is 15 amino acids. V lost 4 bases to trimming and J lost 4 bases, with 11 bases between them. CDR3 nucleotide sequence: TGTGCCAGCAGTGTGGAGGCTTTATATAATTCACCCCTCCACTTT. It encodes CASSVEALYNSPLHF.

The rearrangement links TRBV18 to TRBJ2-7; D gene uncertain. V gave up 0 bases and J gave up 7 bases, with 7 bases separating them. The CDR3 sequence is 12 residues long. Looked up from germline, CDR1 is KGHSH and CDR2 is LQKENI. CDR3 sequence: CASSPPSGEQYF. In DNA form, the CDR3 reads TGTGCCAGCTCACCACCCTCAGGTGAGCAGTACTTC. Filled out from reference TRBV18 and TRBJ2-7, the complete variable domain reads NAGVMQNPRHLVRRRGQEARLRCSPMKGHSHVYWYRQLPEEGLKFMVYLQKENIIDESGMPKERFSAEFPKEGPSILRIQQVVRGDSAAYFCASSPPSGEQYFGPGTRLTVT.

This chain joins TRBV12-3 or TRBV12-4 and TRBJ2-1; D gene uncertain. The CDR3 runs 12 residues. With 3 bases removed from V and 11 bases from J, the gap between germline ends came to 11 bases. CDR3 coding DNA: TGTGCCAGCAGTTTGGCCCTTTTGAAGCAGTTCTTC. It encodes CASSLALLKQFF.

The chain couples TRBV12-3 or TRBV12-4 to TRBJ1-5; possible D gene TRBD1, 5 bases. The length of the CDR3 is 13 residues. Trimming took off 7 bases at V and 6 bases at J, with 13 bases between the two ends. CDR3 residues: CASKTGGVQPQHF. In DNA form, the CDR3 reads TGTGCCAGCAAAACCGGGGGGGTTCAGCCCCAGCATTTT.